Listed below are T cell receptor beta chains from one sample, sequenced in a study of blood T cell repertoires in COVID-19. Data came from immunoSEQ multiplex PCR; TCRdb stores just in-frame clones and leaves some out. The sample includes some 42,000 clones, about 88% of them seen just once. The sequenced sample was peripheral blood. These receptors originate from a human donor in a cohort sampled during active COVID-19. CDR3s include the opening cysteine and the closing phenylalanine or tryptophan. The order of the fields is J gene, clone size, D gene, V gene, CDR3 DNA, CDR3 protein. D genes are given only for firm matches. For some rows the clone size is stated as once, few or many, or as a class when expanded; others skip it.

>TRBJ1-2|.|TRBD1|TRBV4-1
TGCGCCAGCAGCCTAAAGCAGGATAAGGGGGCTTTCGGCTACACCTTC
CASSLKQDKGAFGYTF
>TRBJ2-2|.|TRBD2|TRBV10-2
TGCGCCAGCAGAAAGGCTAGCGGGGGTTCGAACACCGGGGAGCTGTTTTTT
CASRKASGGSNTGELFF
>TRBJ1-2|large|.|TRBV2
TGTGCCAGCAGTGAATCCTCGGGGAGGTCCCTTTATGGCTACACCTTC
CASSESSGRSLYGYTF
>TRBJ1-2|.|.|TRBV7-9
TGTGCCAGCAGCCTAGGGCAGACAACCAACTATGGCTACACCTTC
CASSLGQTTNYGYTF
>TRBJ1-5|.|.|TRBV19
TGTGCCAGTAGCGGGGAACAGTCTAGCAATCAGCCCCAGCATTTT
CASSGEQSSNQPQHF
>TRBJ2-5|.|.|TRBV6-5
TGTGCCAGCAGTCCTAGCTTTCTCGAGACCCAGTACTTC
CASSPSFLETQYF
>TRBJ2-3|.|.|TRBV19
TGTGCCAGTAGTATACGGCCAGGGAGCACAGATACGCAGTATTTT
CASSIRPGSTDTQYF
>TRBJ2-1|.|.|TRBV6-1
TGTGCCAGCAGTGAGGTCTTGGGGAGGAATGAGCAGTTCTTC
CASSEVLGRNEQFF
>TRBJ1-5|.|.|TRBV6-6
TGTGCCAGCAGTCATACTGTTTTTAGCAATCAGCCCCAGCATTTT
CASSHTVFSNQPQHF
>TRBJ2-5|.|.|TRBV11-2
TGTGCCAGCAGCTCGATTTCCCGGGGGGCCAGGGAGACCCAGTACTTC
CASSSISRGARETQYF
>TRBJ2-7|once|TRBD2|TRBV27
TGTGCCAGCAGTCTACTCATTACTAGCGGGGGAACCTACGAGCAGTACTTC
CASSLLITSGGTYEQYF